This T cell receptor (beta chain) was sequenced for a study of cytomegalovirus exposure and HLA in healthy donors. Trimming took 3 bases from V and 4 from J; bases not matched to a gene: 11. The CDR3 loop spans 17 amino acids. CDR1 is ENHRY, CDR2 SYGVKD, per germline. This clone is a singleton in its sample. Amplification used 60 Vbeta primers and 13 Jbeta primers. Libraries were prepared by immunoSEQ multiplex PCR; TCRdb keeps only in-frame clonotypes and omits some of them. The sample contains about 200,000 clones, roughly 80% of which appear only once. Sequencing input: PBMCs. V is TRBV10-3 and J is TRBJ2-3; 9 nucleotides match TRBD1. This sequence was found in a woman between 45 and 60 years old in good health and CMV-seropositive. DNA of the CDR3: TGTGCCATCAGTGAATTTCTCCGGGACAGGGAATCAGATACGCAGTATTTT. Residues: CAISEFLRDRESDTQYF.